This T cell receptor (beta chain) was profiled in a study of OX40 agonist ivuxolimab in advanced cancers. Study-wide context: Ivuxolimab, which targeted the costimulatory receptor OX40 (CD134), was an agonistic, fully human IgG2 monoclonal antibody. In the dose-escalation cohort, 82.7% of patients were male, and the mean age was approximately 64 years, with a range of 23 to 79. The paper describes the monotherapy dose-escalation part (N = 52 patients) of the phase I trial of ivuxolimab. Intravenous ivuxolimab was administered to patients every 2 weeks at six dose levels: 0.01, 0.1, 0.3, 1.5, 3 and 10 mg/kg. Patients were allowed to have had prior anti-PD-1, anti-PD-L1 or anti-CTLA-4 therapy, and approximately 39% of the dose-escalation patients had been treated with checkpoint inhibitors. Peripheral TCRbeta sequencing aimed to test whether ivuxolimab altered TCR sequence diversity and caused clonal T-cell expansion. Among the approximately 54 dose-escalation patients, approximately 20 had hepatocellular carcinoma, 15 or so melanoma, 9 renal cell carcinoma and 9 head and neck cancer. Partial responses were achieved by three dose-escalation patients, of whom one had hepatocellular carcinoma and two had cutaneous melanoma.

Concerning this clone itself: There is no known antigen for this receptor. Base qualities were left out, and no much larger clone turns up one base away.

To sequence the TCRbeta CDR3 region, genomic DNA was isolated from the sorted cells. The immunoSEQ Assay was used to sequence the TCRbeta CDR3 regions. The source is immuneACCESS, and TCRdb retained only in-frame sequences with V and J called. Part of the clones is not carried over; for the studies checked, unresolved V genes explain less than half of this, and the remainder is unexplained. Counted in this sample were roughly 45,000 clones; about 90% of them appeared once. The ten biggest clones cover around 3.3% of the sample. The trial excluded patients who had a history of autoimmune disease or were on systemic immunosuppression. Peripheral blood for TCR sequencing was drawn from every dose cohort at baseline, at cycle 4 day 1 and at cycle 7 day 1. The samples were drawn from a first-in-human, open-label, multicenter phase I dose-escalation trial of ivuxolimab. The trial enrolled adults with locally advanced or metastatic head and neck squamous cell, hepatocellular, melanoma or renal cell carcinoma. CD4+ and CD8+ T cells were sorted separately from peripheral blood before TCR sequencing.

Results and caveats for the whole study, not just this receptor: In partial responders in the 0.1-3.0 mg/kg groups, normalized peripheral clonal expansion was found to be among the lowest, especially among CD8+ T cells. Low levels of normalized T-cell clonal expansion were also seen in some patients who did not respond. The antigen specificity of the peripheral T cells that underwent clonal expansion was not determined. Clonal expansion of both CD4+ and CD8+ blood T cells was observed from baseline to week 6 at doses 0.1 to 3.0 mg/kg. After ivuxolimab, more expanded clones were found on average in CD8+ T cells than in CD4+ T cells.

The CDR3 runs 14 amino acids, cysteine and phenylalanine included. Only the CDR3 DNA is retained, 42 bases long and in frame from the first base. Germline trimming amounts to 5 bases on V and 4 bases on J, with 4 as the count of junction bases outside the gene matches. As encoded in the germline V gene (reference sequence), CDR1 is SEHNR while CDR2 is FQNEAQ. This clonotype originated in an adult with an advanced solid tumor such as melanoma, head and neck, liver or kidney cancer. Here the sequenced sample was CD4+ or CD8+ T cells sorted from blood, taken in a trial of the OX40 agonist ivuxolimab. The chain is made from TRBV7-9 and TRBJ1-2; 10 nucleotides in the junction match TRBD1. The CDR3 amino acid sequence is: CASSNRDRGYGYTF. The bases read TGTGCCAGCAGCAACCGGGACAGGGGCTATGGCTACACCTTC.